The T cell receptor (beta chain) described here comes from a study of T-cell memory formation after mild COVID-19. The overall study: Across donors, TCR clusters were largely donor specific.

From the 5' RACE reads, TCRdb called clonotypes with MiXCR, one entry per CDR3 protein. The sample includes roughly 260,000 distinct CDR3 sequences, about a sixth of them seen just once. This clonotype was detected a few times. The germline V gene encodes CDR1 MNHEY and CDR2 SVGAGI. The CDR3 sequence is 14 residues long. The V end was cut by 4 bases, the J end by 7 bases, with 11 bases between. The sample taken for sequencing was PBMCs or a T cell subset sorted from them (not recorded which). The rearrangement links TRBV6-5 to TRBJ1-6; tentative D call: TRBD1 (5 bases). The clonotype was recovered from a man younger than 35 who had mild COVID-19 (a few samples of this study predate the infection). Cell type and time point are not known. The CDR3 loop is CASSSQAGNSPLHF. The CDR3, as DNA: TGTGCCAGCAGTTCACAGGCGGGGAATTCACCCCTCCACTTT.